The 13 T cell receptor beta chains listed next were all sequenced from one sample in a study of cytomegalovirus exposure and HLA in healthy donors. Data came from immunoSEQ multiplex PCR; TCRdb stores just in-frame clones and leaves some out. This sample has roughly 330,000 clones; 75% to 90% occur once, and the top ten carry approximately 1%. The sequenced sample consisted of PBMCs. The receptors were gathered from a woman in her twenties or thirties in good health and CMV-seropositive.

This rearrangement joins TRBV29-1 to TRBJ2-3, with D unclear. The CDR3 totals 11 residues. The V end lost 5 bases, the J end lost 5 bases, and 8 bases lay between the germline ends. Germline loops: CDR1 SQVTM, CDR2 ANQGSEA. CDR3 nucleotides: TGCAGCGTTCTGTGGAGAGATACGCAGTATTTT. Translated, it gives CSVLWRDTQYF.

This chain connects TRBV2 to TRBJ1-5; 12 positions agree with TRBD1. The V gene's germline CDR1 is SNHLY and CDR2 FYNNEI. This CDR3 has 14 amino acids. V dropped 3 bases and J dropped 7; count of bases not matched to a gene: 1. The CDR3 coding sequence is TGTGCCAGCAGTGATGGGACAGGGGGCCAGCCCCAGCATTTT. Translated: CASSDGTGGQPQHF.

The chain links TRBV5-1 to TRBJ2-2, with a possible D match to TRBD2 (6 bases). This CDR3 spans 16 amino acids. Per the germline V gene, CDR1 is SGHRS and CDR2 is YFSETQ. V shed 4 bases and J shed 6 bases, with 19 bases lying between them. CDR3 bases: TGCGCCAGCAGCACGGGCGGGGCGAAGTACCCCGGGGAGCTGTTTTTT. Translated, it gives CASSTGGAKYPGELFF. The entire variable domain, with the rest obtained from reference TRBV5-1 and TRBJ2-2, is as follows: KAGVTQTPRYLIKTRGQQVTLSCSPISGHRSVSWYQQTPGQGLQFLFEYFSETQRNKGNFPGRFSGRQFSNSRSEMNVSTLELGDSALYLCASSTGGAKYPGELFFGEGSRLTVL.

DNA of the CDR3: TGTGCCAGCAGCCACCGTGAAAACACTGAAGCTTTCTTT. Protein: CASSHRENTEAFF. The chain carries TRBV4-2 and TRBJ1-1, with no clear D. Trimming took off 3 bases at V and 2 bases at J, with 7 bases between the two ends. Germline-derived CDR1 and CDR2 are LGHNA and YNFKEQ. The CDR3 is 13 amino acids.

This chain connects TRBV28 to TRBJ1-6; 7 bases are a match to TRBD1. The CDR3 spans 15 residues. The germline CDR1 and CDR2 sequences are MDHEN and SYDVKM. V shed 5 bases, J shed 5 bases, and the junction held 6 bases outside the gene matches. The CDR3 region has the DNA TGTGCCAGCAGTCCCCACAGGGGAAATAATTCACCCCTCCACTTT. It codes for CASSPHRGNNSPLHF.

This chain links TRBV5-1 with TRBJ2-3; perhaps TRBD1 as D (6 bases). The germline gives CDR1 SGHRS, CDR2 YFSETQ. V was shortened by 1 base and J by 0 bases, with 6 bases between the two germline ends. The CDR3 length is 14 residues. The CDR3 DNA follows: TGCGCCAGCAGCTTGAGGGGGAGCACAGATACGCAGTATTTT. This encodes CASSLRGSTDTQYF.

The gene calls are TRBV5-8 and TRBJ1-2, with 7 bases fitting TRBD1. The CDR3 length is 14 residues. V gave up 4 bases and J gave up 5 bases; unmatched junction bases: 8. The germline V gene has CDR1 SGHTS and CDR2 YDEGEE. The CDR3 loop is CASSPGDSGYGYTF. The CDR3 DNA sequence: TGTGCCAGCAGCCCTGGGGACAGCGGGTATGGCTACACCTTC.

The chain has TRBV29-1 and TRBJ2-3; possible D gene TRBD2, 7 bases. The V and J ends lost 1 base and 6 bases respectively, with 23 bases between them. The CDR3 covers 17 residues. The V gene's germline CDR1 is SQVTM and CDR2 ANQGSEA. CDR3: CSVEVPSGGGAWDTQYF. The CDR3 DNA reads as TGCAGCGTTGAAGTCCCCAGCGGTGGGGGGGCCTGGGATACGCAGTATTTT.

The table lists this clone with a count of one. The chain has TRBV9 and TRBJ2-7; D is possibly TRBD1 (6 bases). CDR3 length equals 13 residues. The germline gives CDR1 SGDLS, CDR2 YYNGEE. Trimming took off 4 bases at V and 3 bases at J, with 11 bases between the two ends. This chain's CDR3 is CASSPSRGYEQYF. CDR3 DNA: TGTGCCAGCAGCCCGAGCAGGGGCTACGAGCAGTACTTC.

The chain employs TRBV27 and TRBJ2-7; TRBD2 matches 9 bases. The CDR3 contains 15 residues. Germline lookup yields CDR1 MNHEY and CDR2 SMNVEV (reference sequence). The V gene end was trimmed by 4 bases and the J gene end by 4 bases; junction bases not matched to a gene: 8. The CDR3 protein is CASSSPVSGRYEQYF. The CDR3 region has the DNA TGTGCCAGCAGTTCCCCAGTTAGCGGGAGATACGAGCAGTACTTC.

The chain couples TRBV2 to TRBJ1-1; tentative D call: TRBD1 (5 bases). Germline V gene data show CDR1 as SNHLY and CDR2 as FYNNEI. CDR3 length: 17 residues. V lost 4 bases to trimming and J lost 5 bases, with 23 bases between them. The CDR3 sequence: CASSVRPWGTGRTEAFF. The CDR3 bases are TGTGCCAGCAGTGTTAGGCCCTGGGGGACTGGCCGGACTGAAGCTTTCTTT.

Regarding this clone: The same CDR3 arises from other DNA sequences in this sample as well. The rearrangement uses TRBV30 and TRBJ2-5; D unclear. CDR1 GTSNPN and CDR2 SVGIG come from the germline V gene (reference sequence). The V gene lost 0 bases and the J gene lost 2 bases, with 7 bases spanning the gap. The CDR3 extends over 13 amino acids. DNA of the CDR3: TGTGCCTGGAGTGTAGGCTTACAAGAGACCCAGTACTTC. Its translation: CAWSVGLQETQYF.

The V and J genes are TRBV27 and TRBJ2-7; TRBD1 agrees at 9 bases. The CDR3 is made up of 14 amino acids. Germline values: CDR1 MNHEY, CDR2 SMNVEV (reference sequence). V gave up 4 bases and J gave up 2 bases; unmatched junction bases: 3. The CDR3 is CASSSGQGPYEQYF. As DNA, the CDR3 is TGTGCCAGCAGTTCGGGACAGGGCCCCTACGAGCAGTACTTC.